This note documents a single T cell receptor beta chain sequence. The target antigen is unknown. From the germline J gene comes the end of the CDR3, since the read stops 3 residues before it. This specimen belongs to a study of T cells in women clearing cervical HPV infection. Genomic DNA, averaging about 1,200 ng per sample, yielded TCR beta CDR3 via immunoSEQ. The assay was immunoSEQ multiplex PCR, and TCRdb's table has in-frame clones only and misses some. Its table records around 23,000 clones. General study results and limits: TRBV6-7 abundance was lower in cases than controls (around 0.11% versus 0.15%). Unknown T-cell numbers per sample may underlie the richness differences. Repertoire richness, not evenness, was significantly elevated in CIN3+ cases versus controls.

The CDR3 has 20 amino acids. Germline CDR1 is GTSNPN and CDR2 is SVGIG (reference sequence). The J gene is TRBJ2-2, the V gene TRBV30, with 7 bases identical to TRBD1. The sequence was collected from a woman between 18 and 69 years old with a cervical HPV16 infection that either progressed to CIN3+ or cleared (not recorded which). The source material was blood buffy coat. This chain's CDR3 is CAWSVFKGAFFSSGANVLFF. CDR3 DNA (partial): TGTGCCTGGAGTGTATTTAAGGGGGCGTTTTTTTCTTCTGGGGCCAACGTG.